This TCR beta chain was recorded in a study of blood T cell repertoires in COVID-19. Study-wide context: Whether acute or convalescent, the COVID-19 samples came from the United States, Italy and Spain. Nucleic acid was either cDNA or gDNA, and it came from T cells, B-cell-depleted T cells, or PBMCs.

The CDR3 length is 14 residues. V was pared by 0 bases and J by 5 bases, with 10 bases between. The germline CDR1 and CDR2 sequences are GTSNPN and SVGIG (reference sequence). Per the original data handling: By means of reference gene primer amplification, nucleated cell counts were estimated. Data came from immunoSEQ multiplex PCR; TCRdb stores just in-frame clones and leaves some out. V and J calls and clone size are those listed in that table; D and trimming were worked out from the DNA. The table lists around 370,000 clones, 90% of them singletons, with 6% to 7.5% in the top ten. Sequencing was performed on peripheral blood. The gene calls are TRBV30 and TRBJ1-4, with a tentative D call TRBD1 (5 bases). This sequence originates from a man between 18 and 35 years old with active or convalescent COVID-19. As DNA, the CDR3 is TGTGCCTGGAGTGTACAGGCAGGGAATGAAAAACTGTTTTTT. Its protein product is CAWSVQAGNEKLFF.